The 26 T cell receptor beta chains below were found in one sample sequenced in a study of cytomegalovirus exposure and HLA in healthy donors. Produced via immunoSEQ multiplex PCR; TCRdb's table is partial and in-frame only. Counted here are 150,000 to 250,000 clones, 80% to 85% occurring once; the ten biggest clones make up 1.2%. The sample taken for sequencing was PBMCs. The receptor set was obtained from a woman in her twenties or thirties in good health and CMV-seronegative.

The chain uses TRBV5-1 and TRBJ2-5; 8 positions agree with TRBD2. CDR3 size: 15 residues. CDR1 and CDR2 (germline): SGHRS, YFSETQ. The V gene end was trimmed by 0 bases and the J gene end by 4 bases; junction bases not matched to a gene: 5. CDR3 protein: CASSLGGRGAETQYF. The CDR3 DNA follows: TGCGCCAGCAGCTTGGGAGGGCGGGGGGCAGAGACCCAGTACTTC.

The chain links TRBV19 to TRBJ1-5; a possible D gene is TRBD1 (5 bases). In germline, CDR1 is LNHDA, CDR2 SQIVND (reference sequence). CDR3 length: 14 residues. V was shortened by 7 bases and J by 6 bases, with 16 bases between the two germline ends. CDR3 residues: CASNSGVERQPQHF. In DNA, the CDR3 is TGTGCCAGTAATTCGGGGGTAGAACGTCAGCCCCAGCATTTT.

The CDR3 sequence: CASSQPSADTQYF. As DNA, the CDR3 is TGCGCCAGCAGCCAGCCTTCAGCAGATACGCAGTATTTT. The chain has TRBV4-1 and TRBJ2-3; D unclear. The CDR3 has 13 residues. Trimming cost V 3 bases and J 4 bases, with 8 bases left between them. The germline CDR1 and CDR2 sequences are MGHRA and YSYEKL.

A few counts support this clone. The CDR3 reads CASSPQTGRFQPQHF. As DNA, the CDR3 is TGTGCCAGCTCACCTCAGACAGGGAGGTTTCAGCCCCAGCATTTT. The chain employs TRBV18 and TRBJ1-5, with TRBD1 matching 7 bases. The germline V gene has CDR1 KGHSH and CDR2 LQKENI. CDR3 length: 15 amino acids. After removal of 3 bases from V and 6 bases from J, the junction contained 8 bases not matched to a gene.

The rearrangement uses TRBV27 and TRBJ1-5, with D possibly TRBD1 on 6 matching bases. The V end lost 4 bases, the J end lost 1 base, and 11 bases lay between the germline ends. This CDR3 has 15 amino acids. Germline V gene sequence: CDR1 MNHEY, CDR2 SMNVEV (reference sequence). For the CDR3, the DNA is TGTGCCAGCAGTTCCGACAGGTCGAGCAATCAGCCCCAGCATTTT. It yields the protein CASSSDRSSNQPQHF.

This clone was recorded a few times. This chain links TRBV5-6 with TRBJ1-3; D uncertain. The V end was cut by 6 bases, the J end by 0 bases, with 13 bases between. From germline, CDR1 is SGHDT and CDR2 YYEEEE. The CDR3 is 15 residues long. CDR3 coding DNA: TGTGCCAGCACCCGGCGGCAGAACTCTGGAAACACCATATATTTT. This gives the protein CASTRRQNSGNTIYF.

The rearrangement links TRBV18 to TRBJ2-1, with 13 bases fitting TRBD2. The CDR3 consists of 15 residues. With 1 base clipped from V and 8 bases from J, the junction kept 2 bases outside the gene matches. Germline V gene lookup returns CDR1 KGHSH and CDR2 LQKENI. The CDR3 region is CASSPRGLAGDEQFF. The CDR3, as DNA: TGTGCCAGCTCACCACGTGGACTAGCGGGGGATGAGCAGTTCTTC.

Only a few counts were recorded for this clone. The V and J genes are TRBV2 and TRBJ2-1, with D possibly being TRBD2 (6 bases). Germline CDR1 is SNHLY and CDR2 is FYNNEI. Trimming took 8 bases from V and 11 from J, leaving 22 bases between them. CDR3 length: 14 amino acids. In DNA form, the CDR3 reads TGTGCCAGCGAACCCCCGAACTTGCGGGATAAGCAGTTCTTC. Protein: CASEPPNLRDKQFF.

The DNA of the CDR3 is TGTGCCATCAGTGACCCGACAATGACAGGGCGTTACGAGCAGTACTTC. It specifies CAISDPTMTGRYEQYF. The chain uses TRBV10-3 and TRBJ2-7; 7 bases are a match to TRBD1. This CDR3 contains 16 residues. J gave up 4 bases and V 3 bases, and 12 bases lay outside the gene matches. Germline V lookup: CDR1 ENHRY, CDR2 SYGVKD.

This chain uses TRBV5-4 with TRBJ1-5, with TRBD1 as a possible D gene (5 bases). Germline loops: CDR1 SGHNT, CDR2 YYREEE (reference sequence). V shed 4 bases and J shed 7 bases, with 15 bases lying between them. CDR3 length: 14 amino acids. CDR3 region: CASSPGPRDQPQHF. CDR3 DNA sequence: TGTGCCAGCAGCCCGGGACCGCGGGACCAGCCCCAGCATTTT.

This chain links TRBV5-1 with TRBJ2-7; 7 bases are a match to TRBD2. The CDR3 runs to 15 residues. The junction had 5 bases not matched to a gene; V was cut back by 0 bases and J by 2 bases. Germline V gene lookup returns CDR1 SGHRS and CDR2 YFSETQ. CDR3 amino acids: CASSLAAGETYEQYF. The CDR3 region has the DNA TGCGCCAGCAGCTTGGCGGCGGGAGAAACCTACGAGCAGTACTTC.

This chain connects TRBV30 to TRBJ2-5; D may be TRBD2 (6 bases). CDR3 length equals 13 residues. Germline CDR1 and CDR2: GTSNPN and SVGIG (reference sequence). V was clipped by 3 bases and J by 5 bases, with 13 bases between them. The CDR3 sequence: CAWSGTARETQYF. The CDR3 DNA reads as TGTGCCTGGAGCGGGACTGCGAGGGAGACCCAGTACTTC.

This sequence joins TRBV9 and TRBJ2-7; the match to TRBD2 covers 7 bases. Looked up from germline, CDR1 is SGDLS and CDR2 is YYNGEE. The CDR3 contains 14 residues. The J segment lost 1 base and the V segment lost 4 bases, leaving 5 bases of the junction unmatched. The CDR3 DNA is TGTGCCAGCAGCAAAGGGGAGGGTTCCTACGAGCAGTACTTC. It translates to CASSKGEGSYEQYF.

The J gene is TRBJ2-7, the V gene TRBV5-1; 12 positions match TRBD2. V lost 5 bases and J lost 1; bases outside the gene matches: 4. The CDR3 consists of 15 residues. Germline CDR1 SGHRS, CDR2 YFSETQ. The CDR3 bases are TGCGCCAGCAGTAAACTAGCGGGAGGATCCTACGAGCAGTACTTC. This gives the protein CASSKLAGGSYEQYF.

CDR3 nucleotide sequence: TGTGCCAGCGGTAGCGGGCGCAGCACAGATACGCAGTATTTT. Its translation: CASGSGRSTDTQYF. The chain uses TRBV6-4 and TRBJ2-3; TRBD2 aligns across 7 bases. V lost 8 bases, J lost 0 bases, and 5 bases stayed unmatched. Germline-derived CDR1 and CDR2 are MRHNA and SNTAGT. The CDR3 sequence is 14 residues long.

The chain recombines TRBV6-5 with TRBJ2-5; TRBD2 agrees at 11 bases. V was pared by 6 bases and J by 4 bases, with 7 bases of the junction left unmatched. Germline assignment: CDR1 MNHEY and CDR2 SVGAGI. The CDR3 runs to 15 residues. The DNA of the CDR3 is TGTGCCAGCAGGCTAGGGCTAGCGGGAGGAGAGACCCAGTACTTC. This codes for CASRLGLAGGETQYF.

This sequence joins TRBV19 and TRBJ2-5, with 10 bases lining up with TRBD2. Germline assignment: CDR1 LNHDA and CDR2 SQIVND (reference sequence). V was clipped by 4 bases and J by 3 bases; unmatched bases: 8. The CDR3 consists of 16 residues. The CDR3 nucleotides read TGTGCCAGTAGTACAGACCGGCTAGCGGGGGAAGAGACCCAGTACTTC. Protein sequence: CASSTDRLAGEETQYF.

The chain has TRBV15 and TRBJ1-1; 9 positions agree with TRBD1. The V gene end was trimmed by 4 bases and the J gene end by 8 bases; junction bases not matched to a gene: 8. This CDR3 is built from 14 residues. Germline CDR1 reads LNHNV; CDR2 reads YYDKDF (reference sequence). The CDR3 region has the DNA TGTGCCACCAGCACAGGGACAGGGACGAAAGAAGCTTTCTTT. This encodes CATSTGTGTKEAFF.

V gene TRBV5-4 combines with J gene TRBJ2-1, with 10 nucleotides matching TRBD2. The CDR3 length is 15 residues. Germline CDR1 is SGHNT and CDR2 is YYREEE (reference sequence). The trim removed 4 bases at V and 6 bases at J, leaving 7 bases unmatched. CDR3: CASSARLAGINEQFF. The CDR3 DNA follows: TGTGCCAGCAGCGCCCGACTAGCGGGCATCAATGAGCAGTTCTTC.

The J gene is TRBJ1-5, the V gene TRBV5-1; no clear D. Germline V gives CDR1 SGHRS, CDR2 YFSETQ. Trimming removed 0 bases from V and 4 bases from J, with 20 bases in between. The CDR3 sequence is 18 residues long. The CDR3 sequence is CASSLAKQARWINQPQHF. The DNA of the CDR3 is TGCGCCAGCAGCTTGGCCAAGCAGGCCCGGTGGATTAATCAGCCCCAGCATTTT.

The chain carries TRBV30 and TRBJ1-3, with TRBD1 matching over 9 bases. This CDR3 is built from 13 residues. J gave up 8 bases and V 7 bases, and 9 bases lay outside the gene matches. Germline lookup yields CDR1 GTSNPN and CDR2 SVGIG (reference sequence). The CDR3 loop reads CASGTGPVDTIYF. CDR3 bases: TGTGCCTCCGGGACAGGGCCCGTAGACACCATATATTTT.

The chain is built from TRBV10-3 and TRBJ2-1, with a possible D match to TRBD2 (6 bases). The CDR3 length is 14 residues. Germline lookup yields CDR1 ENHRY and CDR2 SYGVKD. The V gene lost 3 bases and the J gene lost 6 bases, with 12 bases spanning the gap. The CDR3 sequence: CAISDERRGNEQFF. DNA of the CDR3: TGTGCCATCAGTGACGAGCGGCGGGGCAATGAGCAGTTCTTC.

This chain links TRBV6-5 with TRBJ1-6; D is perhaps TRBD1 (6 bases). The CDR3 runs 14 residues. Trimming took 5 bases from V and 8 from J, leaving 13 bases between them. The V gene's germline CDR1 is MNHEY and CDR2 SVGAGI. The CDR3 nucleotides are TGTGCCAGCAGTAGGGGACATGTGGATTCACCCCTCCACTTT. Translating it yields CASSRGHVDSPLHF.

The rearrangement links TRBV7-8 to TRBJ2-7; no reliable D call. The germline V gene encodes CDR1 SGHVS and CDR2 FQNEAQ. The CDR3 loop spans 11 amino acids. The germline V and J ends were trimmed by 5 bases and 1 base, with 3 bases remaining between them. In nucleotides, the CDR3 is TGTGCCAGCAGCACTTCCTACGAGCAGTACTTC. Translating gives CASSTSYEQYF.

This chain joins TRBV27 and TRBJ1-1; D call uncertain. V was clipped by 3 bases and J by 1 base, with 12 bases between them. The CDR3 contains 15 residues. Germline V CDR1 and CDR2: MNHEY, SMNVEV (reference sequence). The CDR3 nucleotides read TGTGCCAGCAGTTTGGGCGCCACATCGAACACTGAAGCTTTCTTT. Protein product: CASSLGATSNTEAFF.

The chain couples TRBV6-1 to TRBJ2-1; TRBD2 aligns across 15 bases. Per germline, CDR1 MNHNS and CDR2 SASEGT. CDR3 length equals 18 residues. The ends lost 1 base at V and 10 bases at J; junction bases unmatched: 11. CDR3 nucleotides: TGTGCCAGCAGTGAAGAGGGACTAGCGGGAGGCTCCTTCGGAGAGCAGTTCTTC. This sequence encodes CASSEEGLAGGSFGEQFF.